This entry concerns a single T cell receptor beta chain. Its antigen is not identified. The table came from immunoSEQ multiplex PCR; TCRdb's copy has only in-frame clones and leaves some out. The sample includes 30,000 to 45,000 clones, roughly 70% seen only once; the top ten take about 23%. The data originate from a study of vaccination effects on CD4 cells after COVID-19. Trimming took 2 bases from V and 8 from J, leaving 13 bases between them. The CDR3 runs 14 residues. Germline assignment: CDR1 SGHRS and CDR2 YFSETQ. Within the ViraFEST assay, antigen-specific CD4+ T cells underwent expansion with viral peptide pools prior to sequencing. Having been cultured for about 10 days, the cells underwent CD4+ T cell isolation. None of these healthy vaccinees had been infected with SARS-CoV-2 before vaccination.

The source of this sequence is a human donor who received a COVID-19 vaccine. Source: CD4+ T cells from PBMCs cultured with SARS-CoV-2 spike peptides, taken before COVID-19 vaccination. V usage is TRBV5-1 and J usage is TRBJ1-4; no clear D gene. For the CDR3, the DNA is TGCGCCAGCAGCTTCGAGGCAGGTCGGGAAAAACTGTTTTTT. This encodes CASSFEAGREKLFF.